This paragraph covers one T cell receptor (beta chain) sequence. CDR1 SGHTA and CDR2 FQGNSA come from the germline V gene. The CDR3 spans 16 residues. The trim removed 1 base at V and 0 bases at J, leaving 6 bases unmatched. This sample was taken from a study of PD-L1 blockade in urothelial cancer. Time point defined: pretreatment peripheral blood. Each patient's cancer was a locally advanced or metastatic urothelial carcinoma. Assay: immunoSEQ multiplex PCR; the TCRdb copy retains only in-frame clones and omits some. The sample gives tens of thousands of clones, 84% of which show up once; 2% to 2.5% is in the top ten.

This receptor was obtained from a man aged 55 to 69 with urothelial cancer. This sample comprised PBMCs, obtained around atezolizumab (anti-PD-L1) treatment. The chain uses TRBV7-2 and TRBJ2-7; 7 positions match TRBD2. The CDR3 DNA is TGTGCCAGCAGCTTAGGAGCGGGAAGGAGCTCCTACGAGCAGTACTTC. Amino acid sequence: CASSLGAGRSSYEQYF.